This T cell receptor beta chain was obtained from a study of a mutant IDH1 vaccine in newly diagnosed glioma (dated by TCRdb to 2020 to 2023). Context from the whole study: Across visits V03 through V10, patients got a total of eight vaccinations, given in weeks 1, 3, 5, 7, 11, 15, 19 and 23. Vaccination began 4-6 weeks after radiotherapy alone, or alongside temozolomide cycles in the chemotherapy-containing groups. Peripheral blood samples were drawn at six visits, namely V03 (baseline), V05, V07, V10, V12 and V13. Prior to enrollment, standard therapy consisting of radiotherapy alone, temozolomide alone, or radiochemotherapy with temozolomide had been administered to patients, with the combination being received by most patients. Of the approximately 29 treated patients, about 62% were male and 37.5% were female, and a mean age of 40.4 years was recorded. Longitudinal TCRB deep sequencing was performed for around 23 treated patients wherever samples were available for exploratory analyses. Beyond this particular receptor, the publication reports: Changes in the top peripheral T cell clonotypes picked up by TCRB sequencing did not appear to be linked to pseudoprogression. The authors noted that analyses of patient blood samples could not be reproduced because of sample limitations. PBMC samples for TCRB deep sequencing were selected based on availability. Immune responses induced by the vaccine were seen in approximately 93% of patients across multiple MHC alleles.

Details on this clone: Its antigen is still unknown. Base-call qualities are not available, and no considerably larger clone is one nucleotide away.

The protocol used for the library was the immunoSEQ multiplex PCR assay. The hsTCRB Kit was used according to the manufacturer's protocol to amplify rearranged TCR beta chain sequences. TCRB libraries were sequenced on an Illumina MiSeq. As for the original processing: The proprietary platform of the kit vendor was used for demultiplexing, trimming and gene mapping. The source is immuneACCESS, and TCRdb retained only in-frame sequences with V and J called. Part of the clones is not carried over; for the studies checked, unresolved V genes explain less than half of this, and the remainder is unexplained. The DNA was the basis for D and trimming; V, J and clone size are from that table. The sample table shows 50,000 to 75,000 clones, and under 90% are seen once. About 7% of the sample belongs to the ten largest clones. The sample's time point label, decoded: week 5, during vaccination. A 20-mer mutant IDH1 peptide at 300 micrograms in Montanide made up each vaccine dose, which was injected subcutaneously together with topical imiquimod. Donors had newly diagnosed WHO grade 3 or 4 IDH1-mutant astrocytomas with loss of nuclear ATRX. The samples were drawn from NOA16, a multicentre, single-arm, open-label phase I trial in Germany that tested a mutant IDH1 peptide vaccine in humans for the first time. The DNeasy Blood and Tissue Kit was used to extract genomic DNA from EDTA blood for TCRB sequencing.

The CDR3 numbers 18 residues from cysteine through phenylalanine. Only CDR3 DNA is held: 54 bases, read in frame from base 1. The germline V gene sets CDR1 to LGHNA and CDR2 to YSLEER. The V and J ends are trimmed by 0 bases and 1 base, leaving 16 bases between them. This specimen was PBMCs, taken from a glioma patient whose treatment included an IDH1 peptide vaccine. This receptor chain uses TRBV4-3 and TRBJ2-1; TRBD2 is a weak D gene call, 5 bases matching. The sequence was collected from a woman aged 45-60 years with glioma. In nucleotide form, the sequence is TGCGCCAGCAGCCAAGATCCGATAGTGCGAGGGTCCTACAATGAGCAGTTCTTC. This sequence encodes CASSQDPIVRGSYNEQFF.